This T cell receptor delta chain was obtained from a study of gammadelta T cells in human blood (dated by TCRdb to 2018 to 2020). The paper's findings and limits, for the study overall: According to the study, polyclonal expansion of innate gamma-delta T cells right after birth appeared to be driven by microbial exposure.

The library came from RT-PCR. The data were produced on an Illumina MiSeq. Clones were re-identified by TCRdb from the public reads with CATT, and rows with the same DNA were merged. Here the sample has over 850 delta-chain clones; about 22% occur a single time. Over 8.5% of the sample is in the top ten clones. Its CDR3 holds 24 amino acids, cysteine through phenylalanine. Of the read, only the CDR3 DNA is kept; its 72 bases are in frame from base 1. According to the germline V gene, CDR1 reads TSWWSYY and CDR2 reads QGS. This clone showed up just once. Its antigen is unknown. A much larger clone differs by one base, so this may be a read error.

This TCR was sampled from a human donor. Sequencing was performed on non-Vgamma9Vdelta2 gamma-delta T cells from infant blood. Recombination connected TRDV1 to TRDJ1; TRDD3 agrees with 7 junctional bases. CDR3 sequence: CALEEDFGQSVLGLTPLYTDKLIF. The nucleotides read TGTGCTCTTGAGGAAGATTTCGGGCAAAGTGTACTGGGGCTTACCCCCTTGTACACCGATAAACTCATCTTT.